The clone carrying this T cell receptor beta chain was detected ten times or more. A much bigger clone sits one base away, suggesting this may be a read error. There were no patients who had received any treatment before thyroid surgery. The sample is drawn from a study of metastatic and nonmetastatic thyroid tumors. The CDR3 length is 14 residues. The germline gives CDR1 SGHAT, CDR2 FQNNGV. Using MiXCR, TCRdb re-called clones from the PCR reads. This sample yields about 30,000 clones, of which more than 20% are seen a single time; 9% to 10% belongs to the top ten. This clonotype was obtained from a female donor with papillary thyroid cancer or a benign thyroid nodule (not recorded which). Some clones in this sample may be carry-over from other donors' samples. Sequencing was performed on blood. The genes are TRBV11-2 and TRBJ1-2; maybe TRBD1 (6 bases). CDR3 coding DNA: TGTGCCAGCGGCTTAGTCGGGGGCGCCTATGGCTACACCTTC. Amino acids: CASGLVGGAYGYTF.